This entry describes one T cell receptor beta chain. The data belong to a study of blood T cell repertoires in COVID-19. Cohorts were determined from participant-reported clinical history. Original methodology: Estimated nucleated cell counts came from reference gene primer amplification. Data came from immunoSEQ multiplex PCR; TCRdb stores just in-frame clones and leaves some out. The V and J calls and the clone size are those of that table, but D and trimming were determined from the DNA. The profile covers around 130,000 clones, with 86% appearing a single time and about 2.3% taken by the ten largest. This clonotype was sampled from a woman aged 45-59 years who had recovered from COVID-19. Input material: PBMCs or T cells enriched from blood (not recorded which).

The CDR3 nucleotides read TGTGCCATCAGTGAGCCACAGGGGCTGGTTCACGAGCAGTACTTC. Its protein product is CAISEPQGLVHEQYF. This chain connects TRBV10-3 to TRBJ2-7, with TRBD1 identical over 7 bases. Germline CDR1 reads ENHRY; CDR2 reads SYGVKD. The CDR3 is made up of 15 amino acids. Losses at the gene ends were 2 bases for V and 5 bases for J; bases not matched to a gene: 9.